The 5 T cell receptor beta chains given below trace back to one sample, sequenced in a study of control samples from healthy donors and cancer patients. Profiled with immunoSEQ multiplex PCR; TCRdb holds only in-frame clones, not every one. The table shows 160,000 or so clones, with 90% to 95% occurring only once. Sequenced sample: PBMCs. Receptors were obtained from a man between 60 and 75 years old with colorectal cancer.

As for this clone: A junction boundary mismatches the germline segment, possibly from a read error. V gene TRBV6-5 combines with J gene TRBJ2-1; maybe TRBD2 (6 bases). CDR3 length equals 13 residues. Germline values: CDR1 MNHEY, CDR2 SVGAGI. The CDR3 DNA follows: TGTGCCAGCAGTTTGGGACTCCGGTCCCGTGCGGTCTTC. Its translation is CASSLGLRSRAVF.

The chain combines TRBV7-6 with TRBJ2-7; D gene uncertain. CDR1 is SGHVS, CDR2 FNYEAQ, per germline. V was clipped by 5 bases and J by 3 bases, with 11 bases between them. The CDR3 has 13 residues. The CDR3 region has the DNA TGTGCCAGCAGCCCGGAACAGTTCTACGAGCAGTACTTC. It specifies CASSPEQFYEQYF.

The CDR3 DNA is TGTGCCAGCTCACCACCGGGTCAGGGATGGAATCAGCCCCAGCATTTT. Amino acid sequence: CASSPPGQGWNQPQHF. The chain carries TRBV18 and TRBJ1-5; tentatively, D is TRBD1 (5 bases). Germline values: CDR1 KGHSH, CDR2 LQKENI. Deletions cut 0 bases from V and 4 bases from J, with 13 bases between. The CDR3 runs 16 residues.

The chain has TRBV4-3 and TRBJ2-7, with D hard to call. Germline-derived CDR1 and CDR2 are LGHNA and YSLEER. The CDR3 sequence is 13 residues long. With 0 bases removed from V and 7 bases from J, the gap between germline ends came to 10 bases. CDR3 loop: CASSQERLGEQYF. In nucleotides, the CDR3 is TGCGCCAGCAGCCAAGAAAGGTTGGGGGAGCAGTACTTC.

J is TRBJ1-6 and V is TRBV4-2; D might be TRBD1 (5 bases). CDR3 size: 14 residues. Between the trimmed V and J ends, which lost 2 bases and 5 bases, there was a span of 7 bases. CDR1 and CDR2 from the germline V gene are LGHNA and YNFKEQ. The CDR3 is CASSQHRNNSPLHF. CDR3 sequence (DNA): TGTGCCAGCAGCCAACACAGGAATAATTCACCCCTCCACTTT.